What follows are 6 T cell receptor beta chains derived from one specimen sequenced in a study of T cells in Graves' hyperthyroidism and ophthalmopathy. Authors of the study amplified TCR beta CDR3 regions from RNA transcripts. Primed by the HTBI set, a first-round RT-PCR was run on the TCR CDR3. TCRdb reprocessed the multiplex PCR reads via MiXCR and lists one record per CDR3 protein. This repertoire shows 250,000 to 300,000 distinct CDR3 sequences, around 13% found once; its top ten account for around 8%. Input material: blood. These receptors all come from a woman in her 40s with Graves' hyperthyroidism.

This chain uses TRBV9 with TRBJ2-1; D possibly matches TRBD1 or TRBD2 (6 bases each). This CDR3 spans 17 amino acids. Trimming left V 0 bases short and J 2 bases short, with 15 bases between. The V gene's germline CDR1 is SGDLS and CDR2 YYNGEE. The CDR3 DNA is TGTGCCAGCAGCGTAGAGGGAAGGGGGGCTGCCTACAATGAGCAGTTCTTC. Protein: CASSVEGRGAAYNEQFF.

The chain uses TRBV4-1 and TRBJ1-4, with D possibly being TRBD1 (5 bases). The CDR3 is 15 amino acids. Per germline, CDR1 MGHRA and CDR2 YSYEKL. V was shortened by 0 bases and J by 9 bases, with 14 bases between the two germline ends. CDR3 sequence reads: CASSQDPQGVKKLFF. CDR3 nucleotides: TGCGCCAGCAGCCAAGACCCCCAGGGAGTGAAAAAACTGTTTTTT.

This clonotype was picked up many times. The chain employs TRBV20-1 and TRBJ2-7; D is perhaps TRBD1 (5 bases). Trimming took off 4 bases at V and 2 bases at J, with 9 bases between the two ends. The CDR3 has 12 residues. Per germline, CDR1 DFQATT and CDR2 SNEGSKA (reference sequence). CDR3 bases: TGCAGTGCTACCGACAGCCCCTACGAGCAGTACTTC. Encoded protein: CSATDSPYEQYF.

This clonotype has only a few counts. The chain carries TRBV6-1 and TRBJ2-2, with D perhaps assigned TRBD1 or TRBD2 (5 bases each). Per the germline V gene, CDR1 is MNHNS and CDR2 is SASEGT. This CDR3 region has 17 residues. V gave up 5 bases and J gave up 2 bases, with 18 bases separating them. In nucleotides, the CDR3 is TGTGCCAGCAGTTCACCCGAGGGGACGGAAAACACCGGGGAGCTGTTTTTT. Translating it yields CASSSPEGTENTGELFF.

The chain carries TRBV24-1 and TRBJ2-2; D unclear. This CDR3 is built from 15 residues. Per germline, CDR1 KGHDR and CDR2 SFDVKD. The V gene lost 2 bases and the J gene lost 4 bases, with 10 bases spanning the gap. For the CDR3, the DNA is TGTGCCACCAGTGATTGGGCCAGCAGCACCGGGGAGCTGTTTTTT. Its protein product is CATSDWASSTGELFF.

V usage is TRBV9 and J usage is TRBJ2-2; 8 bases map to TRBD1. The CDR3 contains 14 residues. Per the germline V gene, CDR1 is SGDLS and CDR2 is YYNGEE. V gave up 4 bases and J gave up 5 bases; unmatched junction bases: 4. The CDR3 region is CASSSTGGTGELFF. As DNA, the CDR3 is TGTGCCAGCAGCTCAACAGGGGGTACCGGGGAGCTGTTTTTT.